This TCR beta chain was recorded in a study of blood T cell repertoires in COVID-19. Trimming removed 3 bases from V and 0 bases from J, with 10 bases in between. In germline, CDR1 is SGHTA, CDR2 FQGTGA. The CDR3 is 15 amino acids. Participants came from fewer than 25 US areas, aged about 18 to 89 years. The recovered donors of Cohort 3 showed two negative PCRs, clearance, or symptom resolution. Original data processing: Amplification with reference gene primers provided the estimates of nucleated cell counts. TCRdb's table, derived via immunoSEQ multiplex PCR, lists solely in-frame clones and lacks some. V and J calls and clone size follow that table, whereas D and trimming were derived from the DNA. The repertoire consists of about 400,000 clones, with nearly 90% occurring once and the leading ten covering 1.7%.

This chain uses TRBV7-3 with TRBJ2-3; weak D call: TRBD2 (5 bases). The TCR sequence derives from a woman in her thirties who had recovered from COVID-19. The sample consisted of PBMCs or T cells enriched from blood (not recorded which). CDR3 DNA: TGTGCCAGCAGCTTGGTTCGGGGAAGCACAGATACGCAGTATTTT. Protein product: CASSLVRGSTDTQYF.